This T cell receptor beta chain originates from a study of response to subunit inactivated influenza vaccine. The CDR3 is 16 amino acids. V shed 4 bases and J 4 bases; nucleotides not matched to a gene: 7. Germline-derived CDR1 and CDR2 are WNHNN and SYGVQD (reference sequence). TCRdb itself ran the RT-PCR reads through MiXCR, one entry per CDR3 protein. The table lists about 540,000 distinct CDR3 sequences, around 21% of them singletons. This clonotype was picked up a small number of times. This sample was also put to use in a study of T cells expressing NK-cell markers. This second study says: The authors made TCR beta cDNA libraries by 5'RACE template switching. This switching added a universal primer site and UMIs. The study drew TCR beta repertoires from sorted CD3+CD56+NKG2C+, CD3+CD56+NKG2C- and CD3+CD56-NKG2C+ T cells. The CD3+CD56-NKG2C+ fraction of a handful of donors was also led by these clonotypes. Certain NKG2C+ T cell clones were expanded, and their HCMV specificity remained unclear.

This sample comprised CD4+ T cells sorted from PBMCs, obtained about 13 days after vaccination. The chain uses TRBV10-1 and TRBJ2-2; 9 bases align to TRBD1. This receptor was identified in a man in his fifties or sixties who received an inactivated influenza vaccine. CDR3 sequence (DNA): TGCGCCAGCAGTGTTAGGACAGGGGATATCACCGGGGAGCTGTTTTTT. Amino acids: CASSVRTGDITGELFF.